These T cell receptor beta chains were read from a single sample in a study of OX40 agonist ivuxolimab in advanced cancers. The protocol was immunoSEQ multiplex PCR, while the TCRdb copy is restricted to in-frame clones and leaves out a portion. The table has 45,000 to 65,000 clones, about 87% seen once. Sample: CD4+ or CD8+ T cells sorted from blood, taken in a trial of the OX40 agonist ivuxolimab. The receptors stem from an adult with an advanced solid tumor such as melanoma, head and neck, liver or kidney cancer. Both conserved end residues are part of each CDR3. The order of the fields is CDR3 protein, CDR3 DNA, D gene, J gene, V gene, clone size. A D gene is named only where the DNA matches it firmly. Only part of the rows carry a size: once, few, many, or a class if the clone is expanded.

CASSLGTGANTGELFF TGTGCCAGCAGTTTAGGTACGGGCGCGAACACCGGGGAGCTGTTTTTT - TRBJ2-2 TRBV27 -
CASVMGGTGGGGYTF TGTGCCAGCGTTATGGGCGGGACAGGGGGTGGCGGCTACACCTTC TRBD1 TRBJ1-2 TRBV28 -
CASSLADRNYGYTF TGTGCCAGCAGCTTAGCCGACAGGAACTATGGCTACACCTTC - TRBJ1-2 TRBV7-2 once
CASSPDGGPYGYTF TGTGCCAGTAGTCCGGACGGGGGGCCCTATGGCTACACCTTC - TRBJ1-2 TRBV19 -
CASSLEGVRSPLHF TGCGCCAGCAGCCTAGAGGGGGTTAGGTCACCCCTCCACTTT - TRBJ1-6 TRBV4-1 -
CASSPEGSSYNEQFF TGTGCCAGCTCACCAGAGGGGAGCTCCTACAATGAGCAGTTCTTC - TRBJ2-1 TRBV18 -
CASTEGSPGNTIYF TGCGCCAGCACTGAAGGGTCTCCTGGAAACACCATATATTTT - TRBJ1-3 TRBV5-1 -
CASSEAQGNTGELFF TGTGCCAGCAGTGAGGCGCAGGGAAACACCGGGGAGCTGTTTTTT - TRBJ2-2 TRBV2 -
CASSIRVQETQYF TGTGCCAGTAGTATCCGGGTCCAAGAGACCCAGTACTTC - TRBJ2-5 TRBV19 -
CASSQRGTGGNEQYF TGTGCCAGCAGCCAACGGGGGACAGGGGGCAACGAGCAGTACTTC TRBD1 TRBJ2-7 TRBV7-2 -
CVSKGQGAYVWETQYF TGTGTTAGCAAGGGACAGGGGGCGTATGTCTGGGAGACCCAGTACTTC TRBD1 TRBJ2-5 TRBV27 once
CASSLVGTGANVLTF TGTGCCAGCAGCTTGGTAGGGACTGGGGCCAACGTCCTGACTTTC - TRBJ2-6 TRBV5-5 -
CASSSYGSTDTQYF TGTGCCAGCAGCTCGTATGGAAGCACAGATACGCAGTATTTT - TRBJ2-3 TRBV7-2 -
CASSKQTELNQPQHF TGTGCCAGCAGCAAGCAGACGGAACTCAATCAGCCCCAGCATTTT - TRBJ1-5 TRBV27 once
CAISESETQYF TGTGCCATCAGTGAGTCTGAGACCCAGTACTTC - TRBJ2-5 TRBV10-3 -
CASSRQDVYGYTF TGTGCCAGCAGCCGACAGGATGTCTATGGCTACACCTTC - TRBJ1-2 TRBV7-2 -
CASSLGDLPNQPQHF TGCGCCAGCAGCTTGGGGGATCTACCTAATCAGCCCCAGCATTTT - TRBJ1-5 TRBV5-1 few
CASSQRGPQEAFF TGTGCCAGCAGCCAGAGGGGACCGCAAGAAGCTTTCTTT - TRBJ1-1 TRBV7-2 -
CASSFGGAETEAFF TGCGCCAGCAGCTTCGGGGGGGCCGAGACTGAAGCTTTCTTT - TRBJ1-1 TRBV5-1 -
CASSYGRSSYEQYF TGTGCCAGCAGTTACGGAAGGAGCTCCTACGAGCAGTACTTC - TRBJ2-7 TRBV6-5 -
CASSTFGRSVNYGYTF TGCGCCAGCAGCACGTTTGGCCGGTCAGTTAACTATGGCTACACCTTC - TRBJ1-2 TRBV4-1 -
CASTFRGGIPNYGYTF TGTGCCAGCACCTTTAGGGGGGGGATCCCTAACTATGGCTACACCTTC - TRBJ1-2 TRBV7-2 -
CASATTGGSNTIYF TGTGCTAGTGCCACGACAGGGGGGTCAAACACCATATATTTT TRBD1 TRBJ1-3 TRBV12-5 -
CASSLLTGPNEKLFF TGCGCCAGCAGCCTCCTCACAGGCCCTAATGAAAAACTGTTTTTT - TRBJ1-4 TRBV5-1 -
CASSQTLLTSGSYNEQFF TGCGCCAGCAGCCAAACCCTTTTAACGTCGGGCTCCTACAATGAGCAGTTCTTC - TRBJ2-1 TRBV4-3 -
CASSRGDRGTYEQYF TGTGCCAGCAGCCGAGGGGACAGGGGGACCTACGAGCAGTACTTC TRBD1 TRBJ2-7 TRBV28 -
CASSIDPQGAAFLAKNIQYF TGTGCCAGTAGTATAGATCCCCAGGGGGCCGCTTTTCTAGCCAAAAACATTCAGTACTTC TRBD1 TRBJ2-4 TRBV19 -
CAIGLAGVHEQFF TGTGCCATAGGACTAGCGGGAGTTCATGAGCAGTTCTTC - TRBJ2-1 TRBV21-1 -
CASSQGGNEQFF TGCGCCAGCAGCCAAGGGGGGAATGAGCAGTTCTTC - TRBJ2-1 TRBV4-1 -
CAMGKAVYNSPLHF TGTGCCATGGGGAAGGCAGTCTATAATTCACCCCTCCACTTT - TRBJ1-6 TRBV6-1 -
CASRGSRGVGSEAFF TGTGCCAGCAGGGGCAGCAGGGGAGTCGGGTCTGAAGCTTTCTTT - TRBJ1-1 TRBV28 -
CASSLKTGTHSTDTQYF TGTGCCAGCAGCTTGAAGACAGGGACCCACTCCACAGATACGCAGTATTTT TRBD1 TRBJ2-3 TRBV5-6 -
CASSPPGADRYNEQFF TGTGCCAGCTCACCACCGGGAGCGGACCGCTACAATGAGCAGTTCTTC - TRBJ2-1 TRBV18 -
CASSLGGGSGTQYF TGTGCCAGCAGCTTGGGCGGGGGGTCCGGTACGCAGTATTTT TRBD2 TRBJ2-3 TRBV5-4 -
CASSARGTSGGGEQFF TGTGCCAGCAGTGCGAGAGGGACTAGCGGGGGCGGTGAGCAGTTCTTC TRBD2 TRBJ2-1 TRBV9 -
CASSVSHNEKLFF TGTGCCAGCAGTGTCAGCCATAATGAAAAACTGTTTTTT - TRBJ1-4 TRBV2 -
CASSLGPGLAGGRSYNEQFF TGTGCCAGCAGCTTAGGTCCGGGACTAGCGGGAGGTCGTTCCTACAATGAGCAGTTCTTC TRBD2 TRBJ2-1 TRBV11-3 -
CASSLAGVGGYTF TGTGCCAGCAGCTTGGCCGGGGTCGGGGGCTACACCTTC - TRBJ1-2 TRBV5-8 -
CSVSRGASSTDTQYF TGCAGCGTCTCGAGAGGGGCGTCTAGCACAGATACGCAGTATTTT - TRBJ2-3 TRBV29-1 -
CASSYQTGKGYEQYF TGTGCCAGCAGTTACCAGACAGGGAAAGGCTACGAGCAGTACTTC TRBD1 TRBJ2-7 TRBV6-6 -
CASSSRVENQPQHF TGTGCCAGCAGTTCAAGGGTGGAGAATCAGCCCCAGCATTTT - TRBJ1-5 TRBV6-5 -
CASSFGTGRSNEQFF TGTGCCAGCAGCTTCGGGACAGGGAGGAGCAATGAGCAGTTCTTC TRBD1 TRBJ2-1 TRBV5-6 -
CASSRGDGRNEKLFF TGCGCCAGCAGCAGAGGGGACGGTCGGAATGAAAAACTGTTTTTT - TRBJ1-4 TRBV5-1 -
CASSLGPGGRETQYF TGTGCCAGCAGCTTAGGGCCGGGGGGACGGGAGACCCAGTACTTC TRBD2 TRBJ2-5 TRBV5-6 -
CASSTRDRNYNEQFF TGTGCCAGCAGCACCCGGGACAGGAACTACAATGAGCAGTTCTTC TRBD1 TRBJ2-1 TRBV9 -
CASTIPGTGGGNEQFF TGTGCCAGCACCATTCCCGGGACAGGGGGCGGCAATGAGCAGTTCTTC TRBD1 TRBJ2-1 TRBV28 once
CASSSPRTGRGSYTF TGTGCCAGCAGTTCCCCCCGGACGGGACGGGGAAGCTACACCTTC - TRBJ1-2 TRBV28 -
CASRRLASTDTQYF TGTGCCAGCAGGAGACTTGCTAGCACAGATACGCAGTATTTT - TRBJ2-3 TRBV6-5 -
CASSERVDRGNTEAFF TGTGCCAGCAGTGAAAGGGTGGACAGGGGGAACACTGAAGCTTTCTTT TRBD1 TRBJ1-1 TRBV6-1 -
CASSQAWRQVYEQYF TGCGCCAGCAGCCAGGCCTGGAGACAGGTCTACGAGCAGTACTTC - TRBJ2-7 TRBV4-3 -
CASSLAVNEKLFF TGTGCCAGCAGCTTAGCAGTTAATGAAAAACTGTTTTTT - TRBJ1-4 TRBV11-2 -